Here is one T cell receptor beta chain with its context. This CDR3 comprises 11 residues. Between the trimmed V and J ends, which lost 7 bases and 6 bases, there was a span of 6 bases. The record originates from a study of human T cells and chemical hapten exposure. Sample time point: patch test 3, about 24 weeks after DPC sensitization. The treatment was: therapeutic diphenylcyclopropenone sensitization with weekly scalp DPC. Alopecia patients between 18 and 70 years old and suitable for DPC were used as donors. Each CDR3 protein gets one entry after TCRdb re-called the RACE reads with MiXCR. The repertoire consists of over 55,000 distinct CDR3 sequences, with roughly 10% occurring once and the leading ten covering approximately 1.5%.

The chain employs TRBV12-3 or TRBV12-4 and TRBJ2-2; D is uncertain. This receptor was obtained from a woman between 45 and 60 years old with alopecia areata. Some clones in this sample may be carry-over from other donors' samples. The specimen comprised whole blood, sampled in connection with sensitization to the hapten diphenylcyclopropenone (DPC). Here the CDR3 reads CASTGPGELFF. DNA of the CDR3: TGTGCCAGCACGGGTCCCGGGGAGCTGTTTTTT.